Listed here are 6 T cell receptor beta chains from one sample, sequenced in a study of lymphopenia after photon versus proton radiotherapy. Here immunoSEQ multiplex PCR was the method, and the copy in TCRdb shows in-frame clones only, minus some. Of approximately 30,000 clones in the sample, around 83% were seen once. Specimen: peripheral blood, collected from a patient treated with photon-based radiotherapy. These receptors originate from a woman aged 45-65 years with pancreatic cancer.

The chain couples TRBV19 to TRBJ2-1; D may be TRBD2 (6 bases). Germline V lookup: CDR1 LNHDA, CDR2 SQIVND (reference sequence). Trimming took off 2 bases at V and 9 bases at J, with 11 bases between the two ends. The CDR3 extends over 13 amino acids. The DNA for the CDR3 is TGTGCCAGTAGTATATCCGGGGGTGGTGAGCAGTTCTTC. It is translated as CASSISGGGEQFF.

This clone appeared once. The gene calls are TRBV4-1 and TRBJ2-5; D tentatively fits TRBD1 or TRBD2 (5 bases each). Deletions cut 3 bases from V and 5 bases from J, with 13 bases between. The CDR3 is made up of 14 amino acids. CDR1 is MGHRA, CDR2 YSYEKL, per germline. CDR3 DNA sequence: TGCGCCAGCAGCCAGACCGGGACGGTGGAGACCCAGTACTTC. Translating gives CASSQTGTVETQYF.

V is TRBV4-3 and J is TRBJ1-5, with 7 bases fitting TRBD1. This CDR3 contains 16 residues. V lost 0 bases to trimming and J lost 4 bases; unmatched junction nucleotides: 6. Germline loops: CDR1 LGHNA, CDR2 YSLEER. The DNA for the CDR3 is TGCGCCAGCAGCCAAGATCTAGGGGGCGCGAATCAGCCCCAGCATTTT. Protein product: CASSQDLGGANQPQHF.

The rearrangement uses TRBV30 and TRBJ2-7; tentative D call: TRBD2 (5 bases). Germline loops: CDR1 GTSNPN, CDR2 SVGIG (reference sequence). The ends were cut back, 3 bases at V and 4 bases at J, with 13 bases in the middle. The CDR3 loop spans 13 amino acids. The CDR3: CAWRDLYLYEQYF. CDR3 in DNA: TGTGCCTGGAGGGACTTGTACCTGTACGAGCAGTACTTC.

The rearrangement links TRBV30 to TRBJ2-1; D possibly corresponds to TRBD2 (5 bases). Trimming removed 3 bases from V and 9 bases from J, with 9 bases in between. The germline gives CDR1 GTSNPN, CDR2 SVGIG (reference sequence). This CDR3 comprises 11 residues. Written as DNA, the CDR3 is TGTGCCTGGAGGAGGAGGACTGAGCAGTTCTTC. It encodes CAWRRRTEQFF.

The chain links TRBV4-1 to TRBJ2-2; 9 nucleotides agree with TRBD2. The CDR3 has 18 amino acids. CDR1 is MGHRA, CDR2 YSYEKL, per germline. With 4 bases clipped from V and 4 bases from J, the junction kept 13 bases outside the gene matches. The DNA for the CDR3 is TGCGCCAGCAGCCTTTTCTTCGGGACTAGCCGGATCACCGGGGAGCTGTTTTTT. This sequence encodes CASSLFFGTSRITGELFF.